Included here is one TCR beta chain sequence, with context. It has no known antigen specificity. No per-base quality is available; no much larger clone lies one base away. This record belongs to a study of cytomegalovirus exposure and HLA in healthy donors (dated 2017 in TCRdb). Context from the whole study: An earlier analysis of roughly 570 of the donors reported under 300 Gb of sequence data and around 120 million unique TCR beta sequences obtained from some 200 million T cells. HLA typing covered class I and class II loci at four-digit resolution. The study was designed to test whether signatures of past pathogen exposure could be identified by cataloging public T cell receptors. Typing coverage differed by locus: A, B, C, DRB1 and DQB1 were typed in roughly 620-640 donors, DQA1 in 500 to 550, DPA1 in some 570, and DPB1 in approximately 450. A separate validation cohort of approximately 130 different subjects was used in addition to the roughly 700-subject first cohort. A few DR-DQ haplotypes were handled as single units for association and clustering because linkage in the cohort was strong. Of the approximately 400 genotyped donors, approximately 80% were placed in the genetic ancestry cluster associated with self-reported Caucasian donors. About 280 gigabases of sequencing data and 70 million to 95 million unique TCR sequences made up an early release that covered about 640 HLA-typed donors. In an earlier analysis of a few hundred of the donors, high-throughput TCR beta sequencing was used to judge whether each TCR beta V gene segment behaved as functional or pseudogenic. On average, roughly 240,000 unique TCR beta nucleotide sequences were sequenced per donor among some 420 genotyped donors of the cohort, with about 17% of those sequences being non-productive. The later analysis used no new phenotypic data to find candidate immune exposures, relying instead on TCR beta sequences and their occurrence across donors. In a later analysis, previously published TCR beta repertoires from about 670 donors were re-analyzed and high-resolution HLA genotyping was added so that TCR occurrence patterns could be studied. The study profiled the T cell repertoires of under 850 subjects by immunosequencing and related them to cytomegalovirus serostatus. To predict cytomegalovirus infection status, the study brought together high-throughput TCR immunosequencing, statistical association of individual TCRs with disease status, and machine learning. Every discovery cohort repertoire had been produced on one sequencing platform. Genome-wide SNP genotypes for about 60% of the roughly 670 donors were used in a later genetic analysis, which treated that subset as a discovery cohort. Alongside the repertoire data, information on donor age, sex, ethnicity and CMV serostatus was compiled.

The cohort comprised fewer than 700 healthy bone marrow donors. All cohort members were sampled while nominally healthy, although unrecorded immune exposures were likely present. The donor was CMV seropositive and was included in the group of 250 to 350 seropositive cohort members. Every donor gave a peripheral blood sample, and the peripheral blood mononuclear cells from that sample were used for TCR beta sequencing. The Qiagen DNeasy Blood Extraction Kit was used to extract genomic DNA from the blood cell samples. Preparation of the library involved the immunoSEQ multiplex PCR assay. A mixture of 60 forward primers for TCR Vbeta segments and 13 reverse primers for TCR Jbeta segments was used in the multiplex PCR. A multiplex PCR assay on genomic DNA amplified the CDR3 region of rearranged TCR beta genes. On the Illumina HiSeq System, the amplified TCR beta libraries were sequenced as 87-base-pair reads. The published analysis was carried out like this. A later analysis tallied 75 million to 95 million unique TCR beta chains across the 600 to 700 repertoires, and some 12 million of those chains were shared by two or more donors. To remove PCR and sequencing errors, raw reads were error-corrected and collapsed into unique sequences using a nearest-neighbor algorithm that merged closely related sequences. V, D and J gene segments were assigned by aligning CDR3 sequences to IMGT reference sequences. Each retained sequence needed at least a six-nucleotide match to both a V gene segment and a J gene segment. Rearrangements were classified as productive when the CDR3 lacked stop codons and remained in frame with V and J, and all other rearrangements were classified as non-productive. CDR3 was defined according to IMGT convention as the region running from the second conserved V-encoded cysteine to the conserved J-encoded phenylalanine. Sequences without an unambiguous match to a single V gene segment were excluded from the earlier analysis of over 500 of the donors. An earlier analysis of some 500 of the donors classified V segments as functional when productive rearrangements were above 56.7% and as segregating when the standard deviation between donors was above 5%. A statistical classification framework was developed to diagnose cytomegalovirus status using the catalog of TCR beta chain sequences. In a later analysis, V and J genes were assigned by comparing TCR nucleotide sequences against IMGT/GENE-DB human TR gene sequences. The TCRdist pipeline was used in a later analysis to assign CDR3 sequences and most-parsimonious VDJ recombination scenarios. A later analysis defined each TCR beta chain by its CDR3 amino acid sequence plus V-gene family, and excluded reads lacking a unique V-gene family. In a later analysis, 450 to 600 highly shared, low-generation-probability nucleotide sequences were removed to address suspected cross-contamination and a sequencing artifact. A later analysis calculated a clonal expansion index for each public chain from normalized within-repertoire ranks of inferred template counts. In a later analysis, generation probabilities were computed with a VDJ recombination model fitted to out-of-frame rearrangements, and the resulting probabilities were checked against IGoR. A later analysis scored TCR-TCR, TCR-HLA and TCR-CMV co-occurrence with hypergeometric tests, applying a repertoire-size bias correction to TCR pairs. A later analysis estimated false discovery rates by permuting HLA or CMV assignments 20 times. In a later analysis, co-occurring TCRs were grouped using DBSCAN, with TCRdist sequence similarity added in when clustering inside HLA-allele-positive subsets. Repertoires with fewer than 30,000 or more than 120,000 public chains were left out of co-occurrence clustering, as were about 5 repertoires with anomalous nucleotide sharing. TCRdb provides this immuneACCESS table in a form limited to in-frame rearrangements. Some clones are lacking; in checked studies, under half of them reflect an unresolved V gene, and why the rest are absent is not known. D and trimming were read from the DNA, whereas the V and J calls and clone size are those reported in that table. The sample data list roughly 180,000 clones, and 79% of these were observed just once. Jointly, the top ten make up 1.5% of the sample.

General findings and caveats noted by the study authors: Because some donors lacked HLA typing at each locus, the association tests relied only on the typed subset. While some public TCRs were present in many individuals, most TCR sequences turned up only very rarely across donors. The classifier was reported to diagnose cytomegalovirus status with high specificity and sensitivity in both the original and validation cohorts. A few of the identified cytomegalovirus-associated TCR beta chains were confirmed in vitro to be specific for cytomegalovirus antigens. A later analysis reported that several top co-occurrence clusters appeared linked to parvovirus B19, influenza, CMV and Epstein-Barr virus. A further reported finding was that TCR beta sequences accurately predicted the HLA-A and HLA-B alleles for most subjects in the first cohort. Roughly uniform sequencing depth across donors was assumed in presence/absence analyses, although this assumption may not hold. In a later genetic analysis, fewer N-insertions in productive TCRs were reported among donors in an Asian-associated ancestry cluster than the roughly 700-donor mean. It was suggested by the authors that the approach could potentially be generalized to other disease states and immunological phenotypes. In an earlier analysis of around 500 of the donors, most TCR beta V segments appeared in productive rearrangements about 90% or about 30% of the time, broadly matching IMGT annotations. A group of highly shared sequence variants was considered likely to be a technical artifact of the sequencing pipeline. Linkage disequilibrium might explain the correlated functional status among segregating V segments, but an unknown experimental factor could not be excluded. The only immune exposure information available for the cohort was CMV serostatus. The study gave a list of 150 to 200 TCR beta chains associated with cytomegalovirus. In a later analysis, around 17,000 TCR beta sequences were associated with specific HLA alleles at a false discovery rate of 0.05. The cohort was sequenced for TCR beta chains only, and without alpha or paired-chain data the features that could be detected were limited. According to a later analysis, most CMV-associated TCR beta chains appeared to be HLA-restricted, and the HLA associations seemed to be driven largely by CMV exposure. A later genetic analysis associated a missense DCLRE1C variant with V-gene and J-gene trimming of TCR beta chains, and an independent cohort replicated the association. According to a later analysis, TCR association rates differed among HLA loci, with DRB1 alleles showing the most associated TCRs and HLA-C alleles showing the fewest. Compared with equally common non-associated chains, HLA-associated TCR beta chains in a later analysis were more clonally expanded and had lower generation probabilities. When HLA alleles, especially DR and DQ, strongly co-occurred, TCR associations were difficult to assign to individual alleles. Because counts were too low, fewer than 20 rarely observed V segments, including chromosome 9 orphons, were excluded from the earlier analysis of 587 of the donors.

The sample was PBMCs. This clonotype was sampled from a girl aged 10-17 years in good health and CMV-seropositive.

The nucleotide sequence reads as follows: TGCGCCAGCAGCCAAGGGGCCTCTGTCAGACAAGAGACCCAGTACTTC. It is translated as CASSQGASVRQETQYF. The V and J segments used are TRBV4-1 and TRBJ2-5, with the D segment identity uncertain. As encoded in the germline V gene, CDR1 is MGHRA while CDR2 is YSYEKL. Cut back by 1 base and 2 bases, the V and J ends lie 14 bases apart. The CDR3 runs 16 amino acids, cysteine and phenylalanine included. CDR3 DNA only is kept here, 48 bases in frame from base 1.